These T cell receptor beta chains were read from a single sample in a study of OX40 agonist ivuxolimab in advanced cancers. Data came from immunoSEQ multiplex PCR; TCRdb stores just in-frame clones and leaves some out. The sample has roughly 75,000 clones; around 90% are singletons. The source material was CD4+ or CD8+ T cells sorted from blood, sampled in a trial of the OX40 agonist ivuxolimab. These receptors all stem from an adult with an advanced solid tumor such as melanoma, head and neck, liver or kidney cancer. Each CDR3 is given without its conserved first and last residue. Size is omitted from some rows. Given values are once, few, many or a class for expanded clones.

size,V,J,CDR3
once,TRBV7-3,TRBJ1-6,ASSLGPSRDRNSPLH
-,TRBV19,TRBJ1-1,ASSITGYLNTEAF
-,TRBV2,TRBJ2-5,ASKEFWTSGSRETQY
-,TRBV7-6,TRBJ1-3,ASSSLMGSGNTIY
-,TRBV6-5,TRBJ1-5,ASQHRGNQPQH
-,TRBV11-3,TRBJ2-7,ASSPGLEQY
-,TRBV5-1,TRBJ2-7,ASSLVGLATYEQY
-,TRBV19,TRBJ2-1,ATSRQGTYNEQF
-,TRBV13,TRBJ2-1,ASSLWIGRADEQF
-,TRBV18,TRBJ2-1,ASSRQINNEQF
-,TRBV19,TRBJ2-3,ASSIRLAGGRLTDTQY
-,TRBV5-1,TRBJ2-1,ASSLQLASSYNEQF
-,TRBV20-1,TRBJ1-4,SATDRSWLF
-,TRBV5-4,TRBJ2-3,ASSPGATDTQY
-,TRBV7-3,TRBJ2-2,ASNPGDLNTGELF